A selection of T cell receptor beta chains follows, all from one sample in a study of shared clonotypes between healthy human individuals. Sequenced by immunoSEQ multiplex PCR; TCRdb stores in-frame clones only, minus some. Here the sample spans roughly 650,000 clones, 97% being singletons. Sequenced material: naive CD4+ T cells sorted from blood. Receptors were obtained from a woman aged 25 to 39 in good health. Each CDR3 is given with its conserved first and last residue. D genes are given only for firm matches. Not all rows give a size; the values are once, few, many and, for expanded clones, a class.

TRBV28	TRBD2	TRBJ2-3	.	CASTSLGGLAGPHTDTQYF	TGTGCCAGCACCTCCCTGGGGGGACTAGCGGGGCCACACACAGATACGCAGTATTTT
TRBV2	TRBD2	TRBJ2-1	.	CASKQLAGGVEQFF	TGTGCCAGCAAACAACTAGCGGGAGGAGTTGAGCAGTTCTTC
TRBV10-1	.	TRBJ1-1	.	CASSKDIWTEAFF	TGCGCCAGCAGTAAGGACATATGGACTGAAGCTTTCTTT
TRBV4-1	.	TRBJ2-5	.	CASSLGPTRETQYF	TGCGCCAGCAGCCTCGGCCCCACAAGGGAGACCCAGTACTTC
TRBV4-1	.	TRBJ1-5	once	CASSQGQGDQPQHF	TGCGCCAGCAGCCAAGGCCAGGGAGATCAGCCCCAGCATTTT
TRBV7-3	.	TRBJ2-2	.	CASSLNLAMNTGELFF	TGTGCCAGCAGCTTAAATCTAGCGATGAACACCGGGGAGCTGTTTTTT
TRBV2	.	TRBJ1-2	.	CASSDWLSYGYTF	TGTGCCAGCAGTGATTGGTTAAGCTATGGCTACACCTTC
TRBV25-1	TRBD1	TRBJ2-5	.	CASSGQGLETQYF	TGTGCCAGCAGTGGACAGGGCTTAGAGACCCAGTACTTC
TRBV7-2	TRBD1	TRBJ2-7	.	CASSSTGVDEQYF	TGTGCCAGCAGCTCGACAGGGGTAGACGAGCAGTACTTC
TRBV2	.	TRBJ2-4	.	CASRVTKNIQYF	TGTGCCAGCAGGGTGACCAAAAACATTCAGTACTTC
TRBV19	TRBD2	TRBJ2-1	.	CASSWGGSVFYNEQFF	TGTGCCAGTAGCTGGGGCGGGAGTGTGTTTTACAATGAGCAGTTCTTC
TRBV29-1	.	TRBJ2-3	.	CSVRLDPKLADTQYF	TGCAGCGTTCGCCTTGACCCGAAATTAGCAGATACGCAGTATTTT
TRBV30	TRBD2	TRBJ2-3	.	CAWSSGLAGVLPGADTQYF	TGTGCCTGGAGTTCAGGACTAGCGGGAGTCCTTCCCGGCGCAGATACGCAGTATTTT
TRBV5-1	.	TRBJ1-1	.	CASSLGANTEAFF	TGCGCCAGCAGCTTGGGGGCAAACACTGAAGCTTTCTTT
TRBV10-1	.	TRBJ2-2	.	CASSESVGDTGELFF	TGCGCCAGCAGTGAGTCGGTTGGGGACACCGGGGAGCTGTTTTTT
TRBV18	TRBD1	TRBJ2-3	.	CASSPRTGGTDTQYF	TGTGCCAGCTCACCCAGGACAGGGGGCACAGATACGCAGTATTTT
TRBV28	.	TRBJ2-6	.	CASSLWGAGANVLTF	TGTGCCAGCAGTTTATGGGGGGCTGGGGCCAACGTCCTGACTTTC
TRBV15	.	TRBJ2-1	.	CATSRDLVPNEQFF	TGTGCCACCAGCAGAGATCTGGTGCCCAATGAGCAGTTCTTC
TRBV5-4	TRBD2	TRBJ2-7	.	CASSFAPGTSEYEQYF	TGTGCCAGCAGCTTCGCGCCCGGGACTAGTGAGTACGAGCAGTACTTC
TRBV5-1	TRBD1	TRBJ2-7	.	CASSSTYRDRVDEQYF	TGCGCCAGCAGCTCTACCTACCGGGACAGGGTTGACGAGCAGTACTTC
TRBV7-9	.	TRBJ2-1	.	CASSKNNEQFF	TGTGCCAGCAGCAAAAACAATGAGCAGTTCTTC